This T cell receptor beta chain was sequenced during a study of blood T cell repertoires in COVID-19. This CDR3 comprises 16 residues. The ends were cut back, 4 bases at V and 4 bases at J, with 17 bases in the middle. The V gene's germline CDR1 is SNHLY and CDR2 FYNNEI. Produced via immunoSEQ multiplex PCR; TCRdb's table is partial and in-frame only. This sample has 12,000 to 15,000 clones, with 75% to 90% found just once. The chain uses TRBV2 and TRBJ2-1; D possibly corresponds to TRBD2 (6 bases). The sequence was obtained from a human donor in a cohort sampled during active COVID-19. The sample was peripheral blood. In DNA form, the CDR3 reads TGTGCCAGCAGTGCTGGGGGGACGAGGTTTTACAATGAGCAGTTCTTC. Translation gives CASSAGGTRFYNEQFF.